The rows below give T cell receptor beta chains drawn from one sample of a study of blood T cell repertoires in COVID-19. Using immunoSEQ multiplex PCR, the repertoire was profiled, and TCRdb retains in-frame clones only, with some absent. The sample lists around 430,000 clones; approximately 90% were seen once. The specimen sequenced was peripheral blood. These receptors came from a woman aged 45-60 years with COVID-19, enrolled during active disease. CDR3s include the opening cysteine and the closing phenylalanine or tryptophan. A D gene is named only where the DNA matches it firmly. Only part of the rows carry a size: once, few, many, or a class if the clone is expanded.

j_call | d_call | clone_size | v_call | cdr3_nt | cdr3_aa
TRBJ2-1 | . | . | TRBV7-3 | TGTGCCAGCAGCTTTGGAGGGATCGATGAGCAGTTCTTC | CASSFGGIDEQFF
TRBJ2-7 | TRBD1 | . | TRBV11-2 | TGTGCCAGCAGCTTTGCAGGGGGCTTTAGCTCCTACGAGCAGTACTTC | CASSFAGGFSSYEQYF
TRBJ1-2 | TRBD1 | . | TRBV25-1 | TGTGCCAGCAGTGCCGGGACAGGGGGTCGGGGCTACACCTTC | CASSAGTGGRGYTF
TRBJ1-1 | . | . | TRBV30 | TGTGCCTGGAGTGTAACGGCTGAAGCTTTCTTT | CAWSVTAEAFF
TRBJ2-3 | TRBD1 | . | TRBV5-1 | TGCGCCAGCAGCCAGGGGGCTCAGCCCTATACGCAGTATTTT | CASSQGAQPYTQYF
TRBJ1-1 | . | . | TRBV5-4 | TGTGCCAGCAGCTTGGCATTCACTGAAGCTTTCTTT | CASSLAFTEAFF
TRBJ2-1 | TRBD2 | . | TRBV5-1 | TGCGCCAGCAGCTTTGGACTAGCGGGGGTCCCCGAGCAGTTCTTC | CASSFGLAGVPEQFF
TRBJ1-4 | TRBD1 | . | TRBV27 | TGTGCCAGCAGTACCGACAGGGACTTCAATGAAAAACTGTTTTTT | CASSTDRDFNEKLFF
TRBJ2-4 | TRBD1 | . | TRBV9 | TGTGCCAGCAGCGTGGAACTCTCGGGACAGGGCAGCATTCAGTACTTC | CASSVELSGQGSIQYF
TRBJ1-2 | . | . | TRBV28 | TGTGCCAGCAGGCTGGGGGCAGTCGGCTATGGCTACACCTTC | CASRLGAVGYGYTF
TRBJ2-7 | . | . | TRBV3-1/TRBV3-2 | TGTGCCAGCAGCCAAGTCCGTTACGAGCAGTACTTC | CASSQVRYEQYF
TRBJ2-7 | TRBD1 | . | TRBV10-2 | TGCGCCAGCAGTGAGTCGTATGACAGGGGCGAGCAGTACTTC | CASSESYDRGEQYF
TRBJ2-7 | TRBD1 | . | TRBV28 | TGTGCCAGCAGTCCAGGGACAGCTTCCTACGAGCAGTACTTC | CASSPGTASYEQYF
TRBJ2-1 | TRBD2 | . | TRBV19 | TGTGCCAGTAGTCCACCGATTTGGGAAGCGGGGGAGGGGGAGCAGTTCTTC | CASSPPIWEAGEGEQFF
TRBJ1-1 | . | . | TRBV2 | TGTGCCAGCAGCATGAACACTGAAGCTTTCTTT | CASSMNTEAFF
TRBJ1-1 | . | . | TRBV27 | TGTGCCAGCAGTTTATTGGGGGCTGGTTTAGCTGAAGCTTTCTTT | CASSLLGAGLAEAFF
TRBJ1-2 | TRBD1 | . | TRBV3-1/TRBV3-2 | TGTGCCAGCAGTCAATCAGGGGGGTTATACTATGGCTACACCTTC | CASSQSGGLYYGYTF
TRBJ2-5 | TRBD1 | . | TRBV18 | TGTGCCAGCTCCGGGACAGGGCAAGAGACCCAGTACTTC | CASSGTGQETQYF
TRBJ1-1 | TRBD1 | . | TRBV18 | TGTGCCAGCTCACCGGTGGGACAGGGAGAGGCTGAAGCTTTCTTT | CASSPVGQGEAEAFF
TRBJ2-1 | . | . | TRBV6-5 | TGTGCCAGCAGTTTACCAGGTTCGTCCTACAATGAGCAGTTCTTC | CASSLPGSSYNEQFF
TRBJ1-2 | TRBD1 | . | TRBV5-1 | TGCGCCAGCAGCTTGGAAGGGACAGGGGTCTATGGCTACACCTTC | CASSLEGTGVYGYTF
TRBJ2-3 | . | . | TRBV7-2 | TGTGCCAGCAGCTCCTGGGGGTGGGGGGTCGGCACAGATACGCAGTATTTT | CASSSWGWGVGTDTQYF
TRBJ2-2 | TRBD2 | . | TRBV10-2 | TGCGCCAGCCGACTAGCGGGCCCGACCGGGGAGCTGTTTTTT | CASRLAGPTGELFF
TRBJ2-2 | . | . | TRBV7-7 | TGTGCCAGCAGCTTAGGAACGGGGGCGAACACCGGGGAGCTGTTTTTT | CASSLGTGANTGELFF
TRBJ2-7 | . | . | TRBV7-8 | TGTGCCAGCAGCACTAGACCGGTCACCTCCTACGAGCAGTACTTC | CASSTRPVTSYEQYF
TRBJ2-1 | . | . | TRBV30 | TGTGCCTGGAGTCTCCCGGCCGGAGCTAGGCAGTTCTTC | CAWSLPAGARQFF
TRBJ2-7 | . | . | TRBV18 | TGTGCCAGTTCGACAGACCGCTCCTACGAGCAGTACTTC | CASSTDRSYEQYF
TRBJ2-7 | . | . | TRBV5-6 | TGTGCCAGCAGCACCACAGCTATCTACGAGCAGTACTTC | CASSTTAIYEQYF
TRBJ2-3 | . | once | TRBV7-8 | TGTGCCAGCAGCTTATGGGCAGGGTCAGGGGATACGCAGTATTTT | CASSLWAGSGDTQYF
TRBJ1-1 | TRBD1 | . | TRBV7-2 | TGTGCCAGCAGCTTAGCAGGGACAGGGAGTGGCGCTGAAGCTTTCTTT | CASSLAGTGSGAEAFF
TRBJ1-1 | . | . | TRBV9 | TGTGCCAGCAGCGGAGGGGGTGAAGCTTTCTTT | CASSGGGEAFF
TRBJ1-1 | . | . | TRBV6-4 | TGTGCCAGCAGTCTCGGACACGGCACTGAAGCTTTCTTT | CASSLGHGTEAFF
TRBJ2-4 | . | . | TRBV19 | TGTGCCAGTAGTATCCGTGACACAGGGCCAAACATTCAGTACTTC | CASSIRDTGPNIQYF
TRBJ2-7 | . | . | TRBV14 | TGTGCCAGCAGCCGGACAGCCTTCTACGAGCAGTACTTC | CASSRTAFYEQYF
TRBJ1-3 | TRBD1 | . | TRBV18 | TGTGCCAGCTCACTTCGGACAGGGTACTCTGGAAACACCATATATTTT | CASSLRTGYSGNTIYF
TRBJ1-1 | . | . | TRBV24-1 | TGTGCCACCCCGGGAGGGCTTGACACTGAAGCTTTCTTT | CATPGGLDTEAFF
TRBJ2-1 | . | . | TRBV9 | TGTGCCAGCAGCGTAGTCCCCGAACTAGCCGATGAGCAGTTCTTC | CASSVVPELADEQFF
TRBJ2-4 | TRBD1 | few | TRBV9 | TGTGCCAGCAGCCCCGGACAGGGGGACCTATTAGCCAAAAACATTCAGTACTTC | CASSPGQGDLLAKNIQYF
TRBJ1-1 | TRBD1 | . | TRBV4-2 | TGTGCCAGCAGCGGACAGGGAGACACTGAAGCTTTCTTT | CASSGQGDTEAFF
TRBJ1-1 | . | once | TRBV21-1 | TGTGCCAGCAGCAAAGCATGGAAGTCCCGGGGACAGGGGGGCACTGAAGCTTTCTTT | CASSKAWKSRGQGGTEAFF
TRBJ1-3 | . | once | TRBV29-1 | TGCAGCGTTGAGGGGGGAAAGACTGGAAACACCATATATTTT | CSVEGGKTGNTIYF
TRBJ2-7 | TRBD1 | . | TRBV5-4 | TGTGCCAGCAGTGGGGCAGGGGGTTTCGACGAGCAGTACTTC | CASSGAGGFDEQYF
TRBJ2-7 | TRBD1 | once | TRBV2 | TGTGCCAGCAGTGCACGGGACAGGATCTACGAGCAGTACTTC | CASSARDRIYEQYF
TRBJ1-5 | . | . | TRBV19 | TGTGCCAGTTCCGGGGAGTTCAATCAGCCCCAGCATTTT | CASSGEFNQPQHF
TRBJ2-1 | TRBD2 | . | TRBV30 | TGTGCCTCCGCAACGGGGGGGCCCTGGGAGCAGTTCTTC | CASATGGPWEQFF
TRBJ1-1 | . | . | TRBV18 | TGTGCCAGCTCACCATCTCTGGGAGGGACTGAAGCTTTCTTT | CASSPSLGGTEAFF
TRBJ2-2 | . | . | TRBV6-5 | TGTGCCAGCAGCTTCAGGGGAGCGAACACCGGGGAGCTGTTTTTT | CASSFRGANTGELFF
TRBJ1-4 | . | . | TRBV5-1 | TGCGCCAGCAGCCCAACAGGTACAACTAATGAAAAACTGTTTTTT | CASSPTGTTNEKLFF